This T cell receptor beta chain was sequenced for a study of tumor-infiltrating lymphocytes in oesophageal squamous cell carcinoma. This clonotype was found many times. One junction end does not reproduce the germline sequence, and a read error may be involved. TCRdb ran MiXCR on the PCR reads and lists one entry per CDR3 protein. The table records under 20,000 distinct CDR3 sequences, 45% to 50% of them present only once. The CDR3 is 11 amino acids. Germline V gene sequence: CDR1 PRHDT, CDR2 FYEKMQ (reference sequence). Material for sequencing was esophageal tumor tissue. The receptor was derived from a male donor with esophageal squamous cell carcinoma. The J gene is TRBJ1-1, the V gene TRBV13; D is possibly TRBD1 (6 bases). The CDR3: CASSLGQGTRF. The DNA of the CDR3 is TGTGCCAGCAGCTTAGGCCAGGGGACCCGATTT.